The T cell receptor beta chain described here comes from a study of beta chain features in type 1 diabetes. A few counts support this clone. Antigen specificity is unknown. The sequenced template was cDNA made from the entire isolated RNA. Assay used: immunoSEQ multiplex PCR; TCRdb lists only in-frame clones, some missing. The data show hundreds of thousands of clones, 15% to 20% seen once. Every participating donor gave one draw, a heparinised blood sample averaging roughly 100 mL. Sorting based on CD45RO/CCR7/CD25/CD127/CD95/CD27 separated CD4+ naive, central memory, regulatory and stem cell-like memory cells. Losses at the gene ends were 3 bases for V and 6 bases for J; bases not matched to a gene: 7. Germline V gives CDR1 SGHVS, CDR2 FNYEAQ. The CDR3 is 15 amino acids. Findings and caveats of the study: A pattern of fewer insertions and more deletions at VDJ junctions was seen in type 1 diabetes patients. All four CD4+ subsets from Type 1 diabetes patients carried moderately but significantly shorter TCRB CDR3s.

Material for sequencing was naive CD4+ T cells from blood. The chain is built from TRBV7-6 and TRBJ2-1; 8 nucleotides match TRBD2. This receptor was taken from a woman aged 18-29 years in good health. The CDR3 here is CASSFLYGRANEQFF. The CDR3 DNA sequence: TGTGCCAGCAGCTTCTTGTACGGGAGGGCCAATGAGCAGTTCTTC.